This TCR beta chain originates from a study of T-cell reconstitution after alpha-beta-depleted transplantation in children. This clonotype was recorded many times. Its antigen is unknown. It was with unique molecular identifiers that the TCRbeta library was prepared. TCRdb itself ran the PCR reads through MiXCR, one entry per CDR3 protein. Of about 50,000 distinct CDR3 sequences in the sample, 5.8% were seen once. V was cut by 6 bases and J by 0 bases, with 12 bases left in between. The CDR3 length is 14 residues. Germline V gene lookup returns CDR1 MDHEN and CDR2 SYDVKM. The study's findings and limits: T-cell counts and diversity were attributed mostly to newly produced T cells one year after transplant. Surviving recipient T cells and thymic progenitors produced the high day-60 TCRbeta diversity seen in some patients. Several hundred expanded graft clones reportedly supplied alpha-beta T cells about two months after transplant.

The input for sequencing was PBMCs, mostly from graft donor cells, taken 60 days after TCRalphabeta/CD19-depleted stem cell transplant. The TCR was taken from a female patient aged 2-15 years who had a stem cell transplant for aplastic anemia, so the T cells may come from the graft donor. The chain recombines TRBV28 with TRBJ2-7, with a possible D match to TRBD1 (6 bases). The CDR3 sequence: CASRQGTSSYEQYF. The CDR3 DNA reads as TGTGCCAGCAGGCAGGGGACAAGCTCCTACGAGCAGTACTTC.